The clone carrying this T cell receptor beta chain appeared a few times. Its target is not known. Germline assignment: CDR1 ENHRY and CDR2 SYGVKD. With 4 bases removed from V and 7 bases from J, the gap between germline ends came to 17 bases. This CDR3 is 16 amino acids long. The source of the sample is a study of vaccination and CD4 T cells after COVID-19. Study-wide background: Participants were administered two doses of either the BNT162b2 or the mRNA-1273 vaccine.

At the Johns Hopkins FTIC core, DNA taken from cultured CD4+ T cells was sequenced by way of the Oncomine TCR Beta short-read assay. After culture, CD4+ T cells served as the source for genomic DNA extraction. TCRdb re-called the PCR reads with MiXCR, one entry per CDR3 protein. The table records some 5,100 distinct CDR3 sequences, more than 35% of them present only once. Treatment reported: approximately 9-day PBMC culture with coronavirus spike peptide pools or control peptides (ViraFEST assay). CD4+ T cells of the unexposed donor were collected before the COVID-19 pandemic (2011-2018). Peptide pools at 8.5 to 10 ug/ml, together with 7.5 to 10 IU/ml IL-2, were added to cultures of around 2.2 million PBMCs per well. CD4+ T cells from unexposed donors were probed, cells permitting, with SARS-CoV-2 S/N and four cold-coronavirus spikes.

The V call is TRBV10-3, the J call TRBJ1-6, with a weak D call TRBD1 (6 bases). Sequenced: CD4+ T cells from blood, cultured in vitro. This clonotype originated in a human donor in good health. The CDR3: CAISASERGQNSPLHF. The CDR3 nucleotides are TGTGCCATCAGTGCCTCTGAGCGGGGGCAAAATTCACCCCTCCACTTT.